The source of this TCR beta chain is a study of shared clonotypes between healthy human individuals. This clone was observed once. Its antigen remains unknown. Study-wide results and limits: Compared with clonotypes that all four donors shared, non-shared clonotypes had lower generation probabilities.

In germline, CDR1 is ENHRY, CDR2 SYGVKD. The CDR3 spans 17 residues. V lost 5 bases and J lost 0; bases outside the gene matches: 12. At deep level, the assay was performed. The method was immunoSEQ multiplex PCR; TCRdb's version includes in-frame clones alone and lacks a portion of them. Here the sample spans roughly 2,000,000 clones, around 96% being singletons. Naive CD8 populations comprised CD45RO-negative cells positively selected for CCR7, excluding terminally differentiated effector memory CD45RA+ cells. The sequence was obtained from a man aged 18 to 30 in good health. The sample was naive CD8+ T cells sorted from blood. V and J are TRBV10-3 and TRBJ2-7, with 8 bases identical to TRBD2. CDR3 in amino acids: CAISTVLAGFSSYEQYF. The CDR3 DNA follows: TGTGCCATCAGTACTGTGCTAGCGGGTTTTAGCTCCTACGAGCAGTACTTC.